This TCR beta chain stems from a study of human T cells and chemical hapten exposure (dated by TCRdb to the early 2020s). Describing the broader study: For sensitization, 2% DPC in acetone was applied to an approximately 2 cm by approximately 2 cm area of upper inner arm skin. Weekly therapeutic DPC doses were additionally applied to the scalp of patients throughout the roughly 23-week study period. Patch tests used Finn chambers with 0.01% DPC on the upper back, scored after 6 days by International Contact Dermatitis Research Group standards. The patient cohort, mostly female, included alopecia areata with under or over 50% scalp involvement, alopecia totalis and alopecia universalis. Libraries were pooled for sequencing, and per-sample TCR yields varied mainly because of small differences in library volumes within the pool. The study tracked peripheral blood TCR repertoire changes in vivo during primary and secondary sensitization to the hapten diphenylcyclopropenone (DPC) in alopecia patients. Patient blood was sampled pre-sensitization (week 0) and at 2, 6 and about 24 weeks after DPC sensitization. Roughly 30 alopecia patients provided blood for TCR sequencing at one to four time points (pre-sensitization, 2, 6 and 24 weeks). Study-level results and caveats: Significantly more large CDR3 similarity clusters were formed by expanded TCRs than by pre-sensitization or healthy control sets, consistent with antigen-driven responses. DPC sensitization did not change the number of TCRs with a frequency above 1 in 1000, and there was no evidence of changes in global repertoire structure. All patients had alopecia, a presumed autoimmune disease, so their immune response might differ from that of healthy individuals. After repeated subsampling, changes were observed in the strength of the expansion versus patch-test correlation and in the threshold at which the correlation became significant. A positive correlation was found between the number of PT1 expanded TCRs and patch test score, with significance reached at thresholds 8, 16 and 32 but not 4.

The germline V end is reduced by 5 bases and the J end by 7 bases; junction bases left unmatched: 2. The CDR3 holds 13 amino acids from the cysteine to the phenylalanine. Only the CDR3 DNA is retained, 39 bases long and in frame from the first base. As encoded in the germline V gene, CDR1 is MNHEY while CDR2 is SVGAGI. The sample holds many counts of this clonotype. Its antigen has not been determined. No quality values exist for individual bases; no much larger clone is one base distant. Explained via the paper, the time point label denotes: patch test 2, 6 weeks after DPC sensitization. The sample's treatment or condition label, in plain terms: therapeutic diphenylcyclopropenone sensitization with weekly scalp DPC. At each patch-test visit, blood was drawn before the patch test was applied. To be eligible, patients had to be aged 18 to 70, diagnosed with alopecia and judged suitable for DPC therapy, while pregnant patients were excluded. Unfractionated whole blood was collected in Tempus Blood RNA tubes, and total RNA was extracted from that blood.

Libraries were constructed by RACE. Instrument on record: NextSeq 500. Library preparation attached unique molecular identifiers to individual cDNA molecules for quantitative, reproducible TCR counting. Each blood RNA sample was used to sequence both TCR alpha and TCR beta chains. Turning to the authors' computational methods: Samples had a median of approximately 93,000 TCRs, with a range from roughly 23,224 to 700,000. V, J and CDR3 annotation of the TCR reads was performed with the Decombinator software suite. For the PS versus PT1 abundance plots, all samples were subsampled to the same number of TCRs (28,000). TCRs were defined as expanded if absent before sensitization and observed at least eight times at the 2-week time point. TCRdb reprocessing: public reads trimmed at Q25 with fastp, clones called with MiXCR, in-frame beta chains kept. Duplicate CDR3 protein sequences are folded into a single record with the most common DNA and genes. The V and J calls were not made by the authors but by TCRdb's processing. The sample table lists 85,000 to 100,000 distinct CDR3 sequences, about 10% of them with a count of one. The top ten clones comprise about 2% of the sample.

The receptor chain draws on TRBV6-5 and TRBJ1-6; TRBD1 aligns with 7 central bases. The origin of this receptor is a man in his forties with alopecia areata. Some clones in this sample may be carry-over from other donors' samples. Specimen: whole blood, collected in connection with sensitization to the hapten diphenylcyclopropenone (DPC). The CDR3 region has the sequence CASSETGNSPLHF. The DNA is TGTGCCAGCAGTGAGACAGGGAATTCACCCCTCCACTTT.